One and the same sample provided the 29 T cell receptor beta chains below, sequenced in a study of blood T cell repertoires in COVID-19. Profiling relied on immunoSEQ multiplex PCR, and the TCRdb table lists in-frame clones only, not all of them. This table holds over 150,000 clones, 87% found once. Material: peripheral blood. These receptor sequences come from a woman in her fifties or sixties who had recovered from COVID-19.

The gene calls are TRBV28 and TRBJ2-7; 11 bases line up with TRBD1. CDR3 length: 14 amino acids. The ends lost 7 bases at V and 4 bases at J; junction bases unmatched: 6. Germline CDR1 reads MDHEN; CDR2 reads SYDVKM. CDR3 sequence: CASNNGQGAYEQYF. The CDR3 DNA reads TGTGCCAGCAATAACGGACAGGGGGCTTACGAGCAGTACTTC.

This clone was observed a handful of times. The chain combines TRBV6-6 with TRBJ2-7; D is uncertain. Looked up from germline, CDR1 is MNHNY and CDR2 is SVGAGI (reference sequence). CDR3 length: 12 amino acids. Trimming took 0 bases from V and 2 from J, leaving 2 bases between them. The CDR3 DNA follows: TGTGCCAGCAGTTACTCCACCTACGAGCAGTACTTC. Its protein is CASSYSTYEQYF.

This clone was detected a few times. V is TRBV30 and J is TRBJ2-5, with 9 bases identical to TRBD2. The CDR3 consists of 13 residues. The ends lost 3 bases at V and 1 base at J; junction bases unmatched: 0. Germline CDR1 and CDR2: GTSNPN and SVGIG (reference sequence). CDR3 DNA: TGTGCCTGGAGGGGACTAGCCCAAGAGACCCAGTACTTC. Encoded protein: CAWRGLAQETQYF.

V gene TRBV2 combines with J gene TRBJ2-7; D might be TRBD1 (6 bases). From germline, CDR1 is SNHLY and CDR2 FYNNEI. Trimming pared 5 bases from V and 4 bases from J, leaving 18 bases between. The CDR3 contains 15 residues. DNA of the CDR3: TGTGCCAGCAGTCTAGGCCAGGGGTGGGGATACGAGCAGTACTTC. Its translation is CASSLGQGWGYEQYF.

The rearrangement uses TRBV13 and TRBJ1-3; D is undetermined. The V end lost 5 bases, the J end lost 3 bases, and 8 bases lay between the germline ends. CDR3 length: 13 amino acids. CDR1 is PRHDT and CDR2 is FYEKMQ in the germline V gene (reference sequence). This CDR3 is CASSLGDGNTIYF. CDR3 DNA: TGTGCCAGCAGCCTCGGGGATGGAAACACCATATATTTT.

The chain combines TRBV5-1 with TRBJ2-2; possibly TRBD1 for D (6 bases). The CDR3 has 15 residues. Germline V gene data show CDR1 as SGHRS and CDR2 as YFSETQ. V was cut by 2 bases and J by 3 bases, with 11 bases left in between. The CDR3 DNA reads TGCGCCAGCAGCTTACAGGGTAGTGACACCGGGGAGCTGTTTTTT. As protein: CASSLQGSDTGELFF.

V usage is TRBV27 and J usage is TRBJ1-1, with 7 bases aligning to TRBD1. From germline, CDR1 is MNHEY and CDR2 SMNVEV (reference sequence). Trimming removed 5 bases from V and 5 bases from J; junction bases left unmatched: 11. This CDR3 is 15 amino acids long. DNA of the CDR3: TGTGCCAGCAGTCCACAGACAGGGCGTTGGACTGAAGCTTTCTTT. Residues: CASSPQTGRWTEAFF.

The chain couples TRBV18 to TRBJ1-6; D gene ambiguous. The V and J ends lost 4 bases and 8 bases respectively, with 15 bases between them. The CDR3 has 15 amino acids. Germline CDR1 and CDR2: KGHSH and LQKENI. The CDR3 sequence is CASSRGLPQDSPLHF. CDR3 nucleotides: TGTGCCAGCTCACGAGGACTCCCCCAGGATTCACCCCTCCACTTT.

J is TRBJ2-6 and V is TRBV7-6, with D maybe TRBD2 (7 bases). From germline, CDR1 is SGHVS and CDR2 FNYEAQ. Deletions cut 4 bases from V and 4 bases from J, with 17 bases between. The CDR3 consists of 17 residues. The DNA of the CDR3 is TGTGCCAGCAGCTCAACCCTGCGGGGGCTAGGGGCCAACGTCCTGACTTTC. It specifies CASSSTLRGLGANVLTF.

The genes are TRBV12-3 or TRBV12-4 and TRBJ1-2; the match to TRBD1 covers 10 bases. With V trimmed by 5 bases and J by 8 bases, 5 bases remained unmatched. This CDR3 is built from 13 residues. CDR3 amino acids: CASSMDRGYGYTF. Here the CDR3 DNA reads TGTGCCAGCAGTATGGACAGGGGGTACGGCTACACCTTC.

V usage is TRBV2 and J usage is TRBJ1-2; 11 bases are a match to TRBD1. V lost 2 bases and J lost 10; bases outside the gene matches: 9. Germline V gene data show CDR1 as SNHLY and CDR2 as FYNNEI. The CDR3 has 15 residues. CDR3 loop: CASSERDRTGGLYTF. CDR3 sequence (DNA): TGTGCCAGCAGTGAACGGGATCGGACAGGGGGCCTCTACACCTTC.

V usage is TRBV5-5 and J usage is TRBJ2-1; D is unresolved. The CDR3 contains 11 residues. The ends were cut back, 1 base at V and 7 bases at J, with 3 bases in the middle. The germline V gene has CDR1 SGHKS and CDR2 YYEKEE (reference sequence). This CDR3 reads CASSLSNEQFF. The DNA for the CDR3 is TGTGCCAGCAGCTTGTCAAATGAGCAGTTCTTC.

This sequence joins TRBV25-1 and TRBJ1-4; possibly TRBD1 for D (5 bases). Germline loops: CDR1 MGHDK, CDR2 SYGVNS. CDR3 length: 15 residues. Trimming cost V 4 bases and J 3 bases, with 12 bases left between them. This CDR3 reads CASSGTGAANEKLFF. The CDR3 DNA reads TGTGCCAGCAGTGGAACAGGCGCCGCTAATGAAAAACTGTTTTTT.

The V gene is TRBV7-9, the J gene TRBJ2-5; 10 bases are shared with TRBD1. V shed 3 bases, J shed 5 bases, and the junction held 9 bases outside the gene matches. Germline V gene data show CDR1 as SEHNR and CDR2 as FQNEAQ (reference sequence). The CDR3 is 16 amino acids. The CDR3 spells CASSLLGQGYWETQYF. CDR3 nucleotides: TGTGCCAGCAGCTTGTTGGGACAGGGGTATTGGGAGACCCAGTACTTC.

The chain links TRBV6-5 to TRBJ2-7; D possibly corresponds to TRBD1 (6 bases). Germline V lookup: CDR1 MNHEY, CDR2 SVGAGI. This CDR3 spans 14 amino acids. V shed 0 bases and J shed 3 bases, with 9 bases lying between them. CDR3 DNA: TGTGCCAGCAGTTACTCCCAGGGGATCTACGAGCAGTACTTC. Translating it yields CASSYSQGIYEQYF.

V is TRBV3-1 (or the pseudogene TRBV3-2) and J is TRBJ2-5; D ambiguous. Germline V lookup: CDR1 LGHDT, CDR2 YNNKEL (reference sequence). The CDR3 sequence is 12 residues long. V lost 4 bases and J lost 3, with 6 bases in between. The CDR3 nucleotides read TGTGCCAGCAGCCTACAAGAAGAGACCCAGTACTTC. As protein: CASSLQEETQYF.

The chain couples TRBV5-1 to TRBJ2-1, with TRBD1 as a possible D gene (6 bases). The germline V and J ends were trimmed by 4 bases and 0 bases, with 14 bases remaining between them. Germline V CDR1 and CDR2: SGHRS, YFSETQ. This CDR3 comprises 16 residues. In nucleotides, the CDR3 is TGCGCCAGCAGCGCTAGACAGGCGAGCTCCTACAATGAGCAGTTCTTC. This encodes CASSARQASSYNEQFF.

The chain couples TRBV7-9 to TRBJ2-7; 10 bases agree with TRBD1. After removal of 1 base from V and 2 bases from J, the junction contained 2 bases not matched to a gene. This CDR3 has 15 amino acids. Germline-derived CDR1 and CDR2 are SEHNR and FQNEAQ (reference sequence). The CDR3 reads CASSLGGTGAYEQYF. The CDR3 region has the DNA TGTGCCAGCAGCTTAGGTGGGACAGGGGCCTACGAGCAGTACTTC.

This chain uses TRBV2 with TRBJ1-4; D may be TRBD1 (6 bases). Germline V gene data show CDR1 as SNHLY and CDR2 as FYNNEI. The CDR3 totals 15 residues. V was clipped by 4 bases and J by 6 bases, with 15 bases between them. Here the CDR3 reads CASSGQAQKDEKLFF. Here the CDR3 DNA reads TGTGCCAGCAGTGGACAGGCTCAGAAGGATGAAAAACTGTTTTTT.

V and J are TRBV28 and TRBJ1-4; 10 nucleotides align to TRBD1. The CDR3 totals 14 residues. Unmatched junction bases numbered 5, after V lost 6 bases and J lost 7 bases. Per the germline V gene, CDR1 is MDHEN and CDR2 is SYDVKM. The CDR3 DNA follows: TGTGCCAGCAGGCCCGACAGGGGGCTTGAAAAACTGTTTTTT. Amino acids: CASRPDRGLEKLFF.

The chain links TRBV7-6 to TRBJ1-4; 7 bases are a match to TRBD1. The V gene end was trimmed by 4 bases and the J gene end by 4 bases; junction bases not matched to a gene: 6. CDR3 length: 15 amino acids. Germline V lookup: CDR1 SGHVS, CDR2 FNYEAQ. CDR3 sequence: CASSSGQALNEKLFF. CDR3 nucleotide sequence: TGTGCCAGCAGCTCCGGACAGGCACTTAATGAAAAACTGTTTTTT.

The chain couples TRBV19 to TRBJ2-5; tentative D call: TRBD2 (5 bases). The germline CDR1 and CDR2 sequences are LNHDA and SQIVND (reference sequence). The length of the CDR3 is 14 residues. Trimming removed 2 bases at V and 4 bases at J, with 11 bases between. This CDR3 is CASSIKSSTETQYF. Here the CDR3 DNA reads TGTGCCAGTAGTATAAAGTCTAGCACAGAGACCCAGTACTTC.

The chain carries TRBV28 and TRBJ1-2; 7 bases fit TRBD1. Trimming took 6 bases from V and 0 from J; bases not matched to a gene: 7. This CDR3 spans 15 amino acids. Per germline, CDR1 MDHEN and CDR2 SYDVKM. The CDR3 coding sequence is TGTGCCAGCAGCTCCGCGGGACAGCCTAACTATGGCTACACCTTC. Translating it yields CASSSAGQPNYGYTF.

The chain has TRBV5-1 and TRBJ2-7, with D possibly TRBD2 on 7 matching bases. The germline V gene encodes CDR1 SGHRS and CDR2 YFSETQ. There are 15 residues in the CDR3. Trimming took 3 bases from V and 2 from J, leaving 15 bases between them. In DNA form, the CDR3 reads TGCGCCAGCAGCTGGGGCCGGGGGGCAACCTACGAGCAGTACTTC. The encoded protein is CASSWGRGATYEQYF.

J is TRBJ2-3 and V is TRBV2; 10 nucleotides line up with TRBD2. Germline lookup yields CDR1 SNHLY and CDR2 FYNNEI. Trimming cost V 5 bases and J 3 bases; bases outside gene matches: 5. The CDR3 totals 15 residues. The CDR3 reads CASSPTSGVTDTQYF. CDR3 nucleotide sequence: TGTGCCAGCAGTCCTACTAGCGGGGTGACAGATACGCAGTATTTT.

The chain carries TRBV10-3 and TRBJ1-2; D remains ambiguous. In germline, CDR1 is ENHRY, CDR2 SYGVKD. V shed 0 bases and J shed 4 bases, with 9 bases lying between them. The CDR3 contains 14 residues. The chain's CDR3 is CAISESAGLYGYTF. CDR3 coding DNA: TGTGCCATCAGTGAGTCGGCAGGACTCTATGGCTACACCTTC.

Notes on this clone: Other nucleotide sequences from this sample produce the same CDR3. This chain joins TRBV7-2 and TRBJ1-1; possibly TRBD1 for D (6 bases). The germline gives CDR1 SGHTA, CDR2 FQGNSA. Trimming left V 2 bases short and J 0 bases short, with 7 bases between. The CDR3 spans 14 residues. This chain's CDR3 is CASSLQGMNTEAFF. CDR3 in DNA: TGTGCCAGCAGCTTACAGGGGATGAACACTGAAGCTTTCTTT.

The chain combines TRBV9 with TRBJ2-5, with D tentatively TRBD1 (6 bases). Germline V gene sequence: CDR1 SGDLS, CDR2 YYNGEE. The CDR3 sequence is 15 residues long. The V gene lost 4 bases and the J gene lost 5 bases, with 18 bases spanning the gap. DNA of the CDR3: TGTGCCAGCAGCTTTACGACAGGCTGGGGGGAGACCCAGTACTTC. Translating gives CASSFTTGWGETQYF.

About this clone: Germline is not matched at one junction end, which may reflect a read error. The J gene is TRBJ2-7, the V gene TRBV24-1; possibly TRBD2 for D (7 bases). Germline loops: CDR1 KGHDR, CDR2 SFDVKD. The CDR3 contains 14 residues. The CDR3 protein is CATSGGGGSHEQYF. CDR3 nucleotides: TGTGCCACCAGTGGAGGGGGGGGCTCCCACGAGCAGTACTTC.